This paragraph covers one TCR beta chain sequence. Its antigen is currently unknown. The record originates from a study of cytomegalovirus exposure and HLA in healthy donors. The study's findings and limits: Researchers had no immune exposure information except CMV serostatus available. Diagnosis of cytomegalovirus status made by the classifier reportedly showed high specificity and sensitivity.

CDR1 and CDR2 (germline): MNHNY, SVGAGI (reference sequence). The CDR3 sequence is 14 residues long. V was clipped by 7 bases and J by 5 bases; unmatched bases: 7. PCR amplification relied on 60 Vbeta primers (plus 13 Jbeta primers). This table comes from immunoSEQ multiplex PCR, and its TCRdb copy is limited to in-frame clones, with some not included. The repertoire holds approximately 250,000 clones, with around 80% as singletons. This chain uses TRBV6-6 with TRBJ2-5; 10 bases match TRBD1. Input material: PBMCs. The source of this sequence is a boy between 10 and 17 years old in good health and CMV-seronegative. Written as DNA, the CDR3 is TGTGCCAGCACGGAGGGACAGGGGTTTGAGACCCAGTACTTC. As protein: CASTEGQGFETQYF.